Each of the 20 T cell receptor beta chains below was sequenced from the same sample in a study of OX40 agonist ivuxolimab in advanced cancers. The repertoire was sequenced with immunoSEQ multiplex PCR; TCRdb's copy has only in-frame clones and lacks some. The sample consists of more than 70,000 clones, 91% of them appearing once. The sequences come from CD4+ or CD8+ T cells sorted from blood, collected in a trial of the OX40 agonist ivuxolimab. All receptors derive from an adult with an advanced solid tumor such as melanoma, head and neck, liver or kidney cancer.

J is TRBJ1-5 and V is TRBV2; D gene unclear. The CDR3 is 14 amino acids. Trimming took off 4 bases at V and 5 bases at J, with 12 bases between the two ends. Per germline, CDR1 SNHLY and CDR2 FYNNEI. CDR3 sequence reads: CASSATGGHQPQHF. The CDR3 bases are TGTGCCAGCAGTGCTACCGGAGGGCATCAGCCCCAGCATTTT. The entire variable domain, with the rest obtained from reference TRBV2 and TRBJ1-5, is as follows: EPEVTQTPSHQVTQMGQEVILRCVPISNHLYFYWYRQILGQKVEFLVSFYNNEISEKSEIFDDQFSVERPDGSNFTLKIRSTKLEDSAMYFCASSATGGHQPQHFGDGTRLSIL.

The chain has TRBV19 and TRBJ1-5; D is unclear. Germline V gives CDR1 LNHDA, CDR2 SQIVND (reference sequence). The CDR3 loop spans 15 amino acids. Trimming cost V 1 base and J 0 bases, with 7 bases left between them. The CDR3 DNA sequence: TGTGCCAGTAGTATAGCTGGGGATAGCAATCAGCCCCAGCATTTT. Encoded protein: CASSIAGDSNQPQHF.

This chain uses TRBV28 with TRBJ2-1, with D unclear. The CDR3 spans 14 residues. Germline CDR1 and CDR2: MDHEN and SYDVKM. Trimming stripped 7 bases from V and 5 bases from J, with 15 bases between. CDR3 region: CASTGPRVDNEQFF. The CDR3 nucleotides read TGTGCCAGCACGGGCCCCCGGGTTGACAATGAGCAGTTCTTC.

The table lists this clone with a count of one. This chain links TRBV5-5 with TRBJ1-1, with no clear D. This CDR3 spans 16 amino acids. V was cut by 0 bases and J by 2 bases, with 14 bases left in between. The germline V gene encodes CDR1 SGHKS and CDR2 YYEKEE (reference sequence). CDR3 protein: CASSLEGYWLNTEAFF. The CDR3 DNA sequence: TGTGCCAGCAGCTTGGAAGGGTACTGGCTTAACACTGAAGCTTTCTTT.

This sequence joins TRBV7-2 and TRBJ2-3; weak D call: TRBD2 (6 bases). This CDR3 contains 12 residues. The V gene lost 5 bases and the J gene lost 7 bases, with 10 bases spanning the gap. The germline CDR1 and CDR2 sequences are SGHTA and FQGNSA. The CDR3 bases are TGTGCCAGCAGCGCGGACTATTATACGCAGTATTTT. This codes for CASSADYYTQYF.

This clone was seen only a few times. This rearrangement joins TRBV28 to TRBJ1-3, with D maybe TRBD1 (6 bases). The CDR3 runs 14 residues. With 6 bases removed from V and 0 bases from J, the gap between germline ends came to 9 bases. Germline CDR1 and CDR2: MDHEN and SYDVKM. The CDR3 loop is CASRQTGSGNTIYF. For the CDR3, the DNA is TGTGCCAGCAGACAGACAGGCTCTGGAAACACCATATATTTT.

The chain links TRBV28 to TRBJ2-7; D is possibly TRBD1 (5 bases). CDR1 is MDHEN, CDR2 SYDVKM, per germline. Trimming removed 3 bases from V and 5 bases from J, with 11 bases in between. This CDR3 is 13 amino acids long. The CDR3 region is CASSFPGIHEQYF. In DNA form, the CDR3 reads TGTGCCAGCAGTTTCCCAGGGATCCACGAGCAGTACTTC.

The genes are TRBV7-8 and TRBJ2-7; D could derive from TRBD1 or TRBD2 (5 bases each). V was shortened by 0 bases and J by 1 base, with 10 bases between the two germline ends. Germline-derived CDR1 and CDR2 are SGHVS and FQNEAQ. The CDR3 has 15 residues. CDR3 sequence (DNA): TGTGCCAGCAGCTTAGCGCTTGGGGGATCCTACGAGCAGTACTTC. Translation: CASSLALGGSYEQYF.

In DNA form, the CDR3 reads TGTGCCAGCTCTCTCAACAGGGGAAAGGATGAAAAACTGTTTTTT. It codes for CASSLNRGKDEKLFF. The chain combines TRBV18 with TRBJ1-4, with 7 bases matching TRBD1. This CDR3 spans 15 amino acids. The trim removed 6 bases at V and 6 bases at J, leaving 10 bases unmatched. Germline V CDR1 and CDR2: KGHSH, LQKENI.

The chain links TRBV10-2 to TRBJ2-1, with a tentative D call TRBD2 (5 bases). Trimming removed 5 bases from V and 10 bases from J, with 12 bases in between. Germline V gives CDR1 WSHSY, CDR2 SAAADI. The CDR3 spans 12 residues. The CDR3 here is CASSHGVGEQFF. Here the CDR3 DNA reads TGCGCCAGCAGTCACGGGGTGGGGGAGCAGTTCTTC.

The CDR3 loop is CASSGNRVWFF. CDR3 in DNA: TGTGCCAGCAGTGGAAACAGGGTGTGGTTCTTC. The rearrangement uses TRBV28 and TRBJ2-1; the D gene is possibly TRBD1 (6 bases). CDR3 length: 11 amino acids. Trimming cost V 5 bases and J 15 bases, with 14 bases left between them. CDR1 and CDR2 (germline): MDHEN, SYDVKM.

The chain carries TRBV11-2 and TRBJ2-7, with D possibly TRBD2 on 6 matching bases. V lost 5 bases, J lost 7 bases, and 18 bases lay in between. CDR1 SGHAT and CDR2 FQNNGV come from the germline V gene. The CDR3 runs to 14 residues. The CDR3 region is CASSVRTGDWEQYF. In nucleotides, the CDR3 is TGTGCCAGCAGCGTTCGGACGGGGGATTGGGAGCAGTACTTC.

CDR3 in DNA: TGCGCCAGCAGCTTGCAGGGAGTCTCAAATTCACCCCTCCACTTT. It specifies CASSLQGVSNSPLHF. The J gene is TRBJ1-6, the V gene TRBV5-1, with a weak D call TRBD1 (5 bases). CDR1 and CDR2 (germline): SGHRS, YFSETQ. The CDR3 length is 15 residues. Trimming took off 1 base at V and 7 bases at J, with 12 bases between the two ends.

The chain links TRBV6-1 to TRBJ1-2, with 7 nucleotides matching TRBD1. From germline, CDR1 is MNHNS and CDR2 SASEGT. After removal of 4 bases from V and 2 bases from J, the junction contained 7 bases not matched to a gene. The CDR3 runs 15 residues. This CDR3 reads CASSASGTANYGYTF. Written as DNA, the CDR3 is TGTGCCAGCAGTGCCTCCGGGACAGCAAACTATGGCTACACCTTC.

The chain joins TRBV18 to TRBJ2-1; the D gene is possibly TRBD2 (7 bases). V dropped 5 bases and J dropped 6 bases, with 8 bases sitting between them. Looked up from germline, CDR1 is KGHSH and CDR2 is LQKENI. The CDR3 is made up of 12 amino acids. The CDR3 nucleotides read TGTGCCAGCTCAGGGGGGGCCAATGAGCAGTTCTTC. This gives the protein CASSGGANEQFF.

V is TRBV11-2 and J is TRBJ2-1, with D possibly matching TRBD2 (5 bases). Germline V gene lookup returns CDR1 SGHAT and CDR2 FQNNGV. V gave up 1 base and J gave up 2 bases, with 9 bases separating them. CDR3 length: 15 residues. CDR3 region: CASSLVLAPYNEQFF. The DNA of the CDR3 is TGTGCCAGCAGCTTAGTCCTAGCCCCCTACAATGAGCAGTTCTTC.

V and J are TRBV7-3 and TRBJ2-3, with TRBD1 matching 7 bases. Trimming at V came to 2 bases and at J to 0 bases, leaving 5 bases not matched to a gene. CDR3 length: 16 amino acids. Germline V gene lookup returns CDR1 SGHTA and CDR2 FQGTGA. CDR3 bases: TGTGCCAGCAGCTTATGGACAGGATCTAGCACAGATACGCAGTATTTT. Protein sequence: CASSLWTGSSTDTQYF.

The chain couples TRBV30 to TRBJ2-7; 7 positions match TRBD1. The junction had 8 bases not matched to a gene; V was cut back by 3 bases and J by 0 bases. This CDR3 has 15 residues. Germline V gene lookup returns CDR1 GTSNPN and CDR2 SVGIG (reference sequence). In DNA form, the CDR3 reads TGTGCCTGGAGACATCCGGGACAGTCCTCCTACGAGCAGTACTTC. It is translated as CAWRHPGQSSYEQYF.

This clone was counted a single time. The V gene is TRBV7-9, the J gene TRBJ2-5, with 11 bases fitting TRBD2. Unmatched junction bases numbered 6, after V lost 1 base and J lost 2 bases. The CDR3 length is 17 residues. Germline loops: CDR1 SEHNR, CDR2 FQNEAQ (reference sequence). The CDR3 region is CASSLGSGRGGQETQYF. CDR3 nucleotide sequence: TGTGCCAGCAGCTTAGGTAGCGGGAGGGGGGGTCAAGAGACCCAGTACTTC.

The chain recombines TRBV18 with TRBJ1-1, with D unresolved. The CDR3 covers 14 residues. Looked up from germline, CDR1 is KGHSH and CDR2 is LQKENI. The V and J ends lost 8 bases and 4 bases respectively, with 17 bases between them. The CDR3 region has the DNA TGTGCCAGCCAACGACCCCCAGAGGCCACTGAAGCTTTCTTT. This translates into CASQRPPEATEAFF.